This T cell receptor beta chain was identified during a study of response to subunit inactivated influenza vaccine. Findings of the study overall: T cells newly recruited by each seasonal influenza vaccination are few, the authors suggested.

Using its own MiXCR run on the RT-PCR reads, TCRdb lists one record per CDR3 protein. The sample holds under 200,000 distinct CDR3 sequences, about 10% seen once. Worth noting for this clonotype: The target antigen is unknown.

Trimming left V 2 bases short and J 2 bases short, with 14 bases between. This CDR3 has 16 amino acids. Germline CDR1 is SEHNR and CDR2 is FQNEAQ (reference sequence). The starting material was CD8+ T cells sorted from PBMCs, obtained roughly 24 months after vaccination. The chain recombines TRBV7-9 with TRBJ2-3; no clear D. This clonotype was sampled from a man between 50 and 69 years old who received an inactivated influenza vaccine. The CDR3 protein is CASSLLETLTTDTQYF. CDR3 nucleotide sequence: TGTGCCAGCAGCTTACTGGAGACTTTAACCACAGATACGCAGTATTTT.